A single sample is the source of the 14 T cell receptor beta chains below, sequenced in a study of CD4 T cells in relation to SARS-CoV-2 and coronaviruses. Sequenced by immunoSEQ multiplex PCR; TCRdb stores in-frame clones only, minus some. In the table there are roughly 30,000 clones, around three quarters of which are singletons. These receptors' antigens are unknown. Sequenced material: memory CD4+ T cells from PBMCs, cultured in vitro. These receptors were collected from an adult with COVID-19.

Only a few counts were recorded for this clone. V gene TRBV29-1 combines with J gene TRBJ2-2, with 12 bases matching TRBD2. CDR1 and CDR2 (germline): SQVTM, ANQGSEA. The CDR3 runs 17 residues. After removal of 0 bases from V and 7 bases from J, the junction contained 9 bases not matched to a gene. The CDR3 bases are TGCAGCGTTGAAGATCGACTAGCGGGAGTCATGAGCGGGGAGCTGTTTTTT. Translation gives CSVEDRLAGVMSGELFF.

This chain connects TRBV2 to TRBJ2-1; D unresolved. This CDR3 is built from 11 residues. With 9 bases removed from V and 10 bases from J, the gap between germline ends came to 13 bases. Germline loops: CDR1 SNHLY, CDR2 FYNNEI. The CDR3 sequence: CASAPAIEQFF. CDR3 bases: TGTGCCAGTGCCCCGGCGATAGAGCAGTTCTTC.

This chain connects TRBV5-1 to TRBJ2-1; TRBD2 matches 11 bases. The CDR3 length is 21 residues. The junction had 18 bases not matched to a gene; V was cut back by 4 bases and J by 0 bases. Germline V gene data show CDR1 as SGHRS and CDR2 as YFSETQ. The CDR3, as DNA: TGCGCCAGCAGCGTGCTGGTTAGGCTAGCGGGAGGCCGTAGCTCCTACAATGAGCAGTTCTTC. Its protein product is CASSVLVRLAGGRSSYNEQFF. Using reference TRBV5-1 and TRBJ2-1 for the parts outside the CDR3, the full variable domain is KAGVTQTPRYLIKTRGQQVTLSCSPISGHRSVSWYQQTPGQGLQFLFEYFSETQRNKGNFPGRFSGRQFSNSRSEMNVSTLELGDSALYLCASSVLVRLAGGRSSYNEQFFGPGTRLTVL.

The rearrangement uses TRBV7-9 and TRBJ2-1, with D hard to call. The ends were cut back, 2 bases at V and 6 bases at J, with 5 bases in the middle. The CDR3 loop spans 12 amino acids. Looked up from germline, CDR1 is SEHNR and CDR2 is FQNEAQ (reference sequence). The chain's CDR3 is CASSLSPNEQFF. Written as DNA, the CDR3 is TGTGCCAGCAGCTTATCCCCCAATGAGCAGTTCTTC.

A single count supports this clone. The chain recombines TRBV29-1 with TRBJ1-1; D perhaps matches TRBD1 (5 bases). This CDR3 is built from 14 residues. V lost 2 bases to trimming and J lost 5 bases, with 15 bases between them. Germline V lookup: CDR1 SQVTM, CDR2 ANQGSEA. CDR3 in amino acids: CSVEKRDPRTEAFF. The CDR3 DNA is TGCAGCGTTGAAAAGCGGGACCCCCGGACTGAAGCTTTCTTT.

The chain joins TRBV6-2 or TRBV6-3 to TRBJ2-7; 9 bases align to TRBD2. The trim removed 6 bases at V and 6 bases at J, leaving 9 bases unmatched. Germline V gene sequence: CDR1 MNHEY, CDR2 SVGEGT. CDR3 size: 14 residues. This CDR3 reads CASSPGLASREQYF. Here the CDR3 DNA reads TGTGCCAGCAGCCCTGGACTAGCGAGTCGCGAGCAGTACTTC.

V gene TRBV6-2 or TRBV6-3 combines with J gene TRBJ2-7, with D possibly being TRBD2 (6 bases). The CDR3 is made up of 14 amino acids. The germline gives CDR1 MNHEY, CDR2 SVGEGT. The ends were cut back, 2 bases at V and 0 bases at J, with 8 bases in the middle. CDR3 sequence (DNA): TGTGCCAGCAGTTACGCGGGGAACTCCTACGAGCAGTACTTC. This translates into CASSYAGNSYEQYF.

As DNA, the CDR3 is TGTGCCAGCAGTCCCGTCAGGAGCTCCTACGAGCAGTACTTC. It specifies CASSPVRSSYEQYF. This chain connects TRBV3-1 (or the pseudogene TRBV3-2) to TRBJ2-7, with D uncertain. Trimming stripped 6 bases from V and 0 bases from J, with 12 bases between. The germline gives CDR1 LGHDT, CDR2 YNNKEL (reference sequence). The CDR3 is 14 amino acids.

In nucleotides, the CDR3 is TGCGCCAGCAGCTTAGCGGGAGGGCGAGAGACCCAGTACTTC. Amino acids: CASSLAGGRETQYF. The chain links TRBV5-1 to TRBJ2-5, with 10 bases identical to TRBD2. V lost 2 bases and J lost 4; bases outside the gene matches: 2. Germline CDR1 SGHRS, CDR2 YFSETQ. This CDR3 spans 14 amino acids.

The rearrangement joins TRBV28 to TRBJ2-6; no clear D. Trimming removed 4 bases from V and 0 bases from J, with 7 bases in between. Germline CDR1 is MDHEN and CDR2 is SYDVKM. CDR3 length: 15 residues. The CDR3 nucleotides are TGTGCCAGCAGTTCCTCGTACTCTGGGGCCAACGTCCTGACTTTC. Its translation is CASSSSYSGANVLTF.

The rearrangement links TRBV30 to TRBJ1-2; D is unclear. CDR3 size: 10 residues. Trimming took off 6 bases at V and 4 bases at J, with 6 bases between the two ends. The germline CDR1 and CDR2 sequences are GTSNPN and SVGIG (reference sequence). In DNA form, the CDR3 reads TGTGCCTGTGGGAGCTATGGCTACACCTTC. It yields the protein CACGSYGYTF.

This clone was seen just once. V gene TRBV19 combines with J gene TRBJ2-2; the match to TRBD2 covers 12 bases. This CDR3 comprises 14 residues. Losses at the gene ends were 5 bases for V and 6 bases for J; bases not matched to a gene: 1. The germline CDR1 and CDR2 sequences are LNHDA and SQIVND (reference sequence). CDR3 nucleotide sequence: TGTGCCAGTAGTTCTAGCGGGAGGGCCGGGGAGCTGTTTTTT. The encoded protein is CASSSSGRAGELFF.

The chain joins TRBV7-6 to TRBJ1-6; D is possibly TRBD1 (5 bases). The CDR3 contains 15 residues. V was clipped by 0 bases and J by 9 bases, with 12 bases between them. Germline lookup yields CDR1 SGHVS and CDR2 FNYEAQ. The CDR3 DNA follows: TGTGCCAGCAGCTTAGCGGCAGGGACGGGTTCACCCCTCCACTTT. It yields the protein CASSLAAGTGSPLHF.

This clone appeared once. The rearrangement links TRBV6-1 to TRBJ2-7, with D hard to call. The CDR3 sequence is 17 residues long. V was clipped by 2 bases and J by 3 bases, with 20 bases between them. CDR1 and CDR2 (germline): MNHNS, SASEGT. CDR3 in amino acids: CASSETPWAKIGYEQYF. The CDR3 DNA sequence: TGTGCCAGCAGTGAAACCCCTTGGGCGAAAATAGGCTACGAGCAGTACTTC.